A selection of T cell receptor beta chains follows, all from one sample in a study of blood T cells in healthy people across ages. MiXCR, applied by TCRdb to the 5' RACE reads, yields one record per CDR3 protein. This table has 450,000 to 700,000 distinct CDR3 sequences, about 26% appearing once. The specimen sequenced was blood. The receptor source for this set is a woman in her seventies in good health. The CDR3 runs from the conserved cysteine through the conserved F or W. The order of the fields is V gene, D gene, clone size, J gene, CDR3 protein, CDR3 DNA. The D gene is left open where the match is weak. Some rows have no size entry. The others give once, few or many, or a class for an expanded clone.

>TRBV4-3|-|-|TRBJ2-4
CASSQDAGNIQYF
TGCGCCAGCAGCCAAGATGCGGGAAACATTCAGTACTTC
>TRBV12-3/TRBV12-4|-|few|TRBJ2-2
CASSRGNGELFF
TGTGCCAGCAGCCGGGGCAACGGGGAGCTGTTTTTT
>TRBV18|-|-|TRBJ2-5
CASSPSRTFQETQYF
TGTGCCAGCTCACCGAGTAGGACATTCCAAGAGACCCAGTACTTC
>TRBV6-2/TRBV6-3|TRBD1|-|TRBJ2-7
CASSYRQGLREQYF
TGTGCCAGCAGTTACCGACAGGGGCTAAGGGAGCAGTACTTC
>TRBV9|TRBD2|-|TRBJ2-3
CASSVAGRGPGMDTQYF
TGTGCCAGCAGCGTAGCTGGGAGGGGCCCAGGGATGGATACGCAGTATTTT
>TRBV13|TRBD2|few|TRBJ2-1
CASSLGLAGGYNEQFF
TGTGCCAGCAGCTTGGGACTAGCCGGAGGGTACAATGAGCAGTTCTTC
>TRBV3-1|-|-|TRBJ2-6
CASSRPGQRANVLTF
TGTGCCAGCAGCCGACCGGGACAACGGGCCAACGTCCTGACTTTC
>TRBV7-2|-|-|TRBJ2-5
CASSLSSETEYF
TGTGCCAGCAGCTTATCGTCCGAGACCGAGTACTTC
>TRBV12-3/TRBV12-4|-|few|TRBJ2-1
CASSKGGRTSYNEQFF
TGTGCCAGCAGCAAAGGTGGACGGACGTCATATAATGAGCAGTTCTTC
>TRBV7-2|-|few|TRBJ1-5
CASSKRGGQPQHF
TGTGCCAGCAGCAAGAGAGGGGGTCAGCCCCAGCATTTT
>TRBV6-2/TRBV6-3|-|-|TRBJ1-2
CASTETGDYGYTF
TGTGCCAGCACCGAGACGGGGGACTATGGCTACACCTTC
>TRBV5-1|-|few|TRBJ2-7
CASSLGTKPSYEQYF
TGCGCCAGCAGCCTCGGGACAAAACCTTCCTACGAGCAGTACTTC
>TRBV5-1|-|few|TRBJ2-7
CASSLPQGAKGEQYF
TGCGCCAGCAGCTTACCCCAGGGAGCCAAGGGCGAGCAGTACTTC
>TRBV5-1|-|-|TRBJ1-1
CASSLSTRNTEAFF
TGCGCCAGCAGCTTGTCCACGCGGAACACTGAAGCTTTCTTT
>TRBV7-8|-|few|TRBJ2-3
CASSPRRGLTDTQYF
TGTGCCAGCAGCCCCCGGAGGGGGCTCACAGATACGCAGTATTTT
>TRBV2|TRBD1|-|TRBJ1-5
CASSKGAGQPQHF
TGTGCCAGCAGTAAGGGGGCGGGTCAGCCCCAGCATTTT
>TRBV7-2|-|-|TRBJ2-7
CASSSQDAASYEQYF
TGTGCCAGCAGCTCCCAGGATGCTGCTTCCTACGAGCAGTACTTC
>TRBV20-1|-|few|TRBJ2-3
CSARDRGTEYTDTQYF
TGCAGTGCTAGAGATCGGGGGACAGAGTACACAGATACGCAGTATTTT
>TRBV3-1|-|-|TRBJ1-1
CASSQGGRPEAFF
TGTGCCAGCAGCCAAGGGGGGAGGCCTGAAGCTTTCTTT
>TRBV20-1|-|-|TRBJ1-4
CSALPRGGFATNEKLFF
TGCAGTGCCCTACCTAGGGGGGGTTTTGCAACTAATGAAAAACTGTTTTTT
>TRBV7-9|-|-|TRBJ2-1
CASSILGLHSYNEQFF
TGTGCCAGCAGCATCCTCGGACTGCACTCCTACAATGAGCAGTTCTTC
>TRBV4-3|-|-|TRBJ2-1
CASSQDLLRLYNEQFF
TGCGCCAGCAGCCAAGATCTGCTACGCCTCTACAATGAGCAGTTCTTC
>TRBV7-2|-|-|TRBJ2-7
CASSSRLSSYEQYF
TGTGCCAGCAGCTCCCGCCTTAGCTCCTACGAGCAGTACTTC
>TRBV7-2|-|-|TRBJ1-2
CASSLVSTPGLNCGYTF
TGTGCCAGCAGCTTAGTCTCTACCCCGGGCCTCAACTGTGGCTACACCTTC
>TRBV18|-|few|TRBJ1-2
CASSPAGRGYTF
TGTGCCAGCTCACCAGCAGGACGGGGCTACACCTTC
>TRBV25-1|-|once|TRBJ2-4
CASSENSPGNIQYF
TGTGCCAGCAGTGAAAACAGCCCCGGGAACATTCAGTACTTC
>TRBV4-3|-|-|TRBJ1-4
CASSQEGRAGTLFF
TGCGCCAGCAGCCAAGAGGGTCGAGCCGGGACCCTGTTTTTT
>TRBV20-1|TRBD2|-|TRBJ2-7
CSFRASGTYEQYF
TGCAGTTTTAGGGCTAGCGGAACCTACGAGCAGTACTTC
>TRBV20-1|TRBD2|-|TRBJ2-1
CSARLAGGPQFF
TGCAGTGCTCGACTAGCGGGGGGCCCGCAGTTCTTC
>TRBV6-2/TRBV6-3|-|-|TRBJ2-5
CASTKAWETQYF
TGTGCCAGCACCAAGGCCTGGGAGACCCAGTACTTC
>TRBV4-3|-|few|TRBJ1-4
CASSQGSLGRGGEKLFF
TGCGCCAGCAGCCAAGGATCCCTAGGCAGGGGTGGTGAAAAACTGTTTTTT
>TRBV6-5|-|-|TRBJ1-3
CASAGTSNTIYF
TGTGCCAGCGCGGGCACCTCAAACACCATATATTTT